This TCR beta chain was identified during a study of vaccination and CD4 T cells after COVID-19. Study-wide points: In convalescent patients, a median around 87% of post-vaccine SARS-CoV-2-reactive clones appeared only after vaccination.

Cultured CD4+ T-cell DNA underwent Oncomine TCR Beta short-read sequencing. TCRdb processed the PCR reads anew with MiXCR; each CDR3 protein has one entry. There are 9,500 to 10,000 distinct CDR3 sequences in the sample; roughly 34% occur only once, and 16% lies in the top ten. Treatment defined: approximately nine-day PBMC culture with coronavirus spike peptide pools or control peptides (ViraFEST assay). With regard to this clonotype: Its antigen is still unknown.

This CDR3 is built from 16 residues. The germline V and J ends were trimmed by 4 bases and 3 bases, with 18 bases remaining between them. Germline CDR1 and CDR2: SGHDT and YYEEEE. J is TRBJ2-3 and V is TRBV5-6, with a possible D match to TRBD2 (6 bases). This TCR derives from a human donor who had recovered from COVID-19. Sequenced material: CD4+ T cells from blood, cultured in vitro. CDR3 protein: CASSETLWGVTDTQYF. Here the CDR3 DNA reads TGTGCCAGCAGCGAGACATTGTGGGGGGTGACAGATACGCAGTATTTT.